The present TCR delta chain was sequenced within a study of γδ T cells in repeated Plasmodium falciparum infection. Looking at the study overall: Sampling occurred at baseline, pre-infection for selected infections, and 21 days post-infection.

The CDR3 length is 19 residues. Trimming took 0 bases from V and 0 from J; bases not matched to a gene: 11. CDR1 is GEAIGNYY and CDR2 is EKD in the germline V gene. In its sample, this clone was seen a few times. Only one base separates this from a far larger clonotype, so it likely reflects a read error. The same CDR3 can be traced to other DNA sequences in this sample. TCRdb reapplied CATT to the multiplex PCR reads. This table holds about 48,000 delta-chain clones, 1.5% to 2% found once. Flow sorting of PBMC yielded separate Vgamma9/Vdelta2+ and Vdelta2-negative gammadelta T cell populations for bulk repertoire analysis.

The clonotype originates from a pool of human donors (malaria-infected and uninfected, not separated). This rearrangement joins TRDV2 to TRDJ2; 8 positions agree with TRDD3. TCRdb carries no J gene annotation; the J gene was assigned here by matching the DNA with germline. The source material was gamma-delta T cells from blood. The CDR3 sequence is CACDTVWLGDTSLTAQLFF. For the CDR3, the DNA is TGTGCCTGTGACACCGTCTGGCTGGGGGACACATCTTTGACAGCACAACTCTTCTTT.